The 4 T cell receptor beta chains listed next were all sequenced from one sample in a study of glioma-infiltrating T cells after dendritic cell vaccination. Sequencing was performed with immunoSEQ multiplex PCR; in TCRdb, only in-frame clones are kept and a portion is missing. Seen here are some 70,000 clones, around 83% observed once, and the top ten hold around 9.6%. Sequencing was performed on blood, taken before dendritic cell vaccination. All receptors come from a human donor with glioblastoma.

The genes are TRBV7-9 and TRBJ1-1; D ambiguous. The ends were cut back, 1 base at V and 4 bases at J, with 4 bases in the middle. The CDR3 loop spans 12 amino acids. Germline V CDR1 and CDR2: SEHNR, FQNEAQ (reference sequence). CDR3 bases: TGTGCCAGCAGCTTAGGCGTCACTGAAGCTTTCTTT. Its protein is CASSLGVTEAFF.

The rearrangement uses TRBV15 and TRBJ2-7; TRBD2 aligns across 12 bases. Germline lookup yields CDR1 LNHNV and CDR2 YYDKDF (reference sequence). The CDR3 sequence is 15 residues long. The V and J ends lost 3 bases and 5 bases, in that order; junction bases with no gene match: 5. CDR3 nucleotides: TGTGCCACCAGCAGCCTAGCGGGGGGGCTGCACGAGCAGTACTTC. Protein sequence: CATSSLAGGLHEQYF. Variable domain in full (rest from reference TRBV15 and TRBJ2-7): DAMVIQNPRYQVTQFGKPVTLSCSQTLNHNVMYWYQQKSSQAPKLLFHYYDKDFNNEADTPDNFQSRRPNTSFCFLDIRSPGLGDTAMYLCATSSLAGGLHEQYFGPGTRLTVT.

J is TRBJ2-5 and V is TRBV15, with 10 bases matching TRBD2. With V trimmed by 6 bases and J by 1 base, 11 bases remained unmatched. Germline CDR1 LNHNV, CDR2 YYDKDF (reference sequence). The CDR3 covers 17 residues. Here the CDR3 DNA reads TGTGCCACCAGGGGTAGCGGGGGGTCGCGCGGCCAAGAGACCCAGTACTTC. Protein sequence: CATRGSGGSRGQETQYF.

The genes are TRBV15 and TRBJ1-2; D remains ambiguous. V was pared by 1 base and J by 3 bases, with 9 bases between. Per germline, CDR1 LNHNV and CDR2 YYDKDF (reference sequence). This CDR3 is 14 amino acids long. The CDR3 spells CATSRGEKDYGYTF. The CDR3 region has the DNA TGTGCCACCAGCAGAGGGGAGAAAGACTATGGCTACACCTTC. The variable domain in full, completed from reference TRBV15 and TRBJ1-2, reads DAMVIQNPRYQVTQFGKPVTLSCSQTLNHNVMYWYQQKSSQAPKLLFHYYDKDFNNEADTPDNFQSRRPNTSFCFLDIRSPGLGDTAMYLCATSRGEKDYGYTFGSGTRLTVV.